A selection of T cell receptor beta chains follows, all from one sample in a study of neurological immune-mediated disorders. Each CDR3 protein is one row after TCRdb ran MiXCR on the 5' RACE reads. The sample contains about 46,000 distinct CDR3 sequences, less than 2% of which appear only once. The sequencing sample was made of PBMCs. The receptors shown here come from a middle-aged woman with multiple sclerosis. CDR3s include the opening cysteine and the closing phenylalanine or tryptophan. Fields, in order: J gene, V gene, clone size, D gene, CDR3 protein, CDR3 DNA. D genes are given only for firm matches. Clone size, where shown, is once, few, many, or a class for clones that have expanded.

>TRBJ2-2|TRBV20-1|many|-
CSARIRYNTGELFF
TGCAGTGCTAGGATCAGGTACAACACCGGGGAGCTGTTTTTT
>TRBJ2-5|TRBV5-1|many|-
CASSLGIETQYF
TGCGCCAGCAGCTTGGGGATAGAGACCCAGTACTTC
>TRBJ1-1|TRBV11-2|many|TRBD1
CASSRDRGAEAFF
TGTGCCAGCAGCCGGGACAGGGGTGCTGAAGCTTTCTTT
>TRBJ2-1|TRBV20-1|many|-
CSANGPLQGQFF
TGCAGTGCTAACGGACCCTTACAAGGGCAGTTCTTC
>TRBJ1-1|TRBV4-2|many|-
CASSRPQGNTEAFF
TGTGCCAGCAGCCGCCCACAGGGGAACACTGAAGCTTTCTTT
>TRBJ2-1|TRBV10-3|many|TRBD1
CAINSDRGAFYNEQFF
TGTGCCATCAATTCGGACAGGGGGGCGTTCTACAATGAGCAGTTCTTC
>TRBJ2-3|TRBV15|many|-
CATSSGREERNTQYF
TGTGCCACCAGCAGCGGCAGGGAGGAGAGGAATACGCAGTATTTT
>TRBJ1-5|TRBV10-3|many|-
CAISESVGDQPQHF
TGTGCCATCAGTGAGTCTGTAGGCGATCAGCCCCAGCATTTT
>TRBJ2-7|TRBV7-3|-|TRBD2
CASSLTGTSVEQYF
TGTGCCAGCAGCTTAACCGGGACTAGCGTCGAGCAGTACTTC
>TRBJ1-5|TRBV6-8|many|TRBD1
CASSHNTHRGRWASNQPQHF
TGTGCCAGCAGTCACAACACCCACAGGGGGCGGTGGGCAAGCAATCAGCCCCAGCATTTT
>TRBJ2-5|TRBV12-3/TRBV12-4|many|-
CASSDRIQETQYF
TGTGCCAGCAGCGACAGAATTCAAGAGACCCAGTACTTC
>TRBJ1-2|TRBV9|many|TRBD1
CASSSLDRGYTF
TGTGCCAGCAGCTCCTTGGACAGGGGCTACACCTTC
>TRBJ2-5|TRBV7-3|many|-
CASSIAVQETQYF
TGTGCCAGCTCGATAGCGGTCCAAGAGACCCAGTACTTC
>TRBJ2-3|TRBV5-1|many|-
CASSLRAAVDTQYF
TGCGCCAGCAGCTTGAGGGCGGCCGTAGATACGCAGTATTTT
>TRBJ1-1|TRBV5-1|many|TRBD1
CASSLGRPGQGNTEAFF
TGCGCCAGCAGCTTGGGAAGACCGGGACAGGGGAACACTGAAGCTTTCTTT
>TRBJ2-1|TRBV5-1|few|TRBD2
CASSWVAGTGSEQFF
TGCGCCAGCAGCTGGGTAGCGGGGACGGGGAGCGAGCAGTTCTTC
>TRBJ1-2|TRBV7-2|many|TRBD1
CASSLGTGLNYGYTF
TGTGCCAGCAGCTTAGGGACAGGCCTAAACTATGGCTACACCTTC
>TRBJ2-2|TRBV9|many|-
CASSVAYSVGGELFF
TGTGCCAGCAGCGTAGCCTATAGCGTCGGCGGGGAGCTGTTTTTT
>TRBJ2-3|TRBV20-1|many|-
CSPANTDTQYF
TGCAGTCCCGCTAACACAGATACGCAGTATTTT
>TRBJ2-1|TRBV20-1|many|-
CSAGVGGLSEESEQFF
TGCAGTGCTGGGGTAGGGGGACTCTCCGAGGAAAGTGAGCAGTTCTTC
>TRBJ2-3|TRBV30|many|-
CAWNKDLGTDTQYF
TGTGCCTGGAACAAGGACCTGGGCACAGATACGCAGTATTTT
>TRBJ1-1|TRBV3-1|-|-
CDSSKGGQEAFF
TGTGACAGCAGCAAAGGGGGACAAGAAGCTTTCTTT
>TRBJ2-7|TRBV20-1|many|TRBD1
CSAFTGTGTYEQYF
TGCAGTGCATTCACCGGGACAGGCACCTACGAGCAGTACTTC
>TRBJ1-2|TRBV6-6|many|-
CASSYRGYGYTF
TGTGCCAGCAGTTATAGGGGCTATGGCTACACCTTC
>TRBJ2-5|TRBV20-1|many|-
CSATTPQGETQYF
TGCAGTGCTACAACGCCTCAAGGGGAGACCCAGTACTTC
>TRBJ2-7|TRBV20-1|many|TRBD2
CSASGDSSYEQYF
TGCAGTGCCAGCGGGGATAGCTCCTACGAGCAGTACTTC
>TRBJ1-5|TRBV4-1|many|-
CASSQAPLQGNQPQHF
TGCGCCAGCAGCCAAGCTCCATTACAGGGTAATCAGCCCCAGCATTTT
>TRBJ1-2|TRBV5-1|many|-
CASSVGRIPHDRYTF
TGCGCCAGCAGCGTGGGACGGATCCCGCACGATCGCTACACCTTC
>TRBJ2-1|TRBV5-1|many|-
CASRQQASSYNEQFF
TGCGCCAGCAGACAACAGGCGAGCTCCTACAATGAGCAGTTCTTC
>TRBJ2-5|TRBV4-1|many|-
CASSQDRGPLDF
TGCGCCAGCAGCCAAGATAGAGGCCCCCTCGACTTC
>TRBJ2-1|TRBV7-8|many|-
CASSQPVVINEQFF
TGTGCCAGCAGCCAGCCGGTCGTCATCAATGAGCAGTTCTTC
>TRBJ1-3|TRBV5-1|many|-
CASSPGDFWGNTIYF
TGCGCCAGCAGCCCAGGGGATTTTTGGGGAAACACCATATATTTT
>TRBJ2-5|TRBV7-6|many|TRBD2
CASSLDSGTSGLETQYF
TGTGCCAGCAGCTTAGACTCTGGGACTAGCGGTCTGGAGACCCAGTACTTC
>TRBJ2-7|TRBV12-3/TRBV12-4|many|-
CASSGPSSYEQYF
TGTGCCAGCTCAGGGCCGAGCTCCTACGAGCAGTACTTC
>TRBJ2-2|TRBV7-3|many|-
CASSRPTLGGELFF
TGTGCCAGCAGCCGCCCCACCTTAGGGGGGGAGCTGTTTTTT
>TRBJ1-2|TRBV20-1|many|-
CSARVPSTGGYTF
TGCAGTGCTAGAGTTCCCTCGACAGGAGGCTACACCTTC
>TRBJ2-3|TRBV5-1|many|-
CASSEPPTDTQYF
TGCGCCAGCAGTGAACCGCCCACAGATACGCAGTATTTT
>TRBJ2-3|TRBV5-1|many|-
CASSSRLPDTQYF
TGCGCCAGCAGCTCCCGACTTCCAGATACGCAGTATTTT
>TRBJ2-3|TRBV5-1|many|-
CASSHLRDGRTDTQYF
TGCGCCAGCAGCCACCTCCGGGACGGACGCACAGATACGCAGTATTTT
>TRBJ2-3|TRBV14|many|-
CASAGPADTQYF
TGTGCCAGCGCCGGGCCGGCCGATACGCAGTATTTT
>TRBJ1-1|TRBV9|many|-
CASSVGATMNTEAFF
TGTGCCAGCAGCGTCGGGGCGACAATGAACACTGAAGCTTTCTTT
>TRBJ1-4|TRBV16|many|-
CASSQKPGEKLFF
TGTGCCAGCAGCCAAAAACCCGGAGAAAAACTGTTTTTT
>TRBJ2-6|TRBV5-1|many|TRBD1
CASGTEANVLTF
TGCGCCAGCGGGACAGAGGCCAACGTCCTGACTTTC
>TRBJ1-2|TRBV13|many|-
CASTSSPGNYGYTF
TGTGCCAGCACCTCGTCGCCCGGGAACTATGGCTACACCTTC
>TRBJ2-1|TRBV6-1|few|-
CSLRPGGYNEQFF
TGCTCGCTTAGACCCGGGGGATACAATGAGCAGTTCTTC
>TRBJ1-1|TRBV5-6|many|-
CASSSGGGGNTEAFF
TGTGCCAGCAGCTCGGGGGGCGGCGGGAACACTGAAGCTTTCTTT
>TRBJ2-7|TRBV15|many|-
CATSRGVGDYEQYF
TGTGCCACCAGCAGAGGTGTAGGGGACTACGAGCAGTACTTC
>TRBJ2-3|TRBV29-1|many|TRBD2
CSVRGLAGGTDTQYF
TGCAGCGTTAGGGGACTAGCGGGGGGGACAGATACGCAGTATTTT